This T cell receptor (beta chain) emerged from a study of blood T cell repertoires in COVID-19. Study details: Samples came from the United States, Italy and Spain, spanning acute and convalescent COVID-19. In each case, the material was cDNA or gDNA derived from T cells, B-cell-depleted T cells, or PBMCs.

With V trimmed by 2 bases and J by 2 bases, 4 bases remained unmatched. The germline CDR1 and CDR2 sequences are MNHNS and SASEGT. The CDR3 is 16 residues long. Study processing details: Using reference gene primer amplification, nucleated cell counts were estimated. Generated by immunoSEQ multiplex PCR, the TCRdb table keeps only in-frame clones and is missing some. V, J and clone size derive from that table, while D and trimming were established from the DNA sequence. The repertoire holds 130,000 to 150,000 clones, with about 80% as singletons. The material sequenced was peripheral blood. This chain links TRBV6-1 with TRBJ2-3; 10 positions match TRBD2. This receptor was taken from a human donor in a cohort sampled during active COVID-19. DNA of the CDR3: TGTGCCAGCAGTGAAATAGCGGGGGGCCTCACAGATACGCAGTATTTT. Translation gives CASSEIAGGLTDTQYF.